The 5 T cell receptor beta chains below were found in one sample sequenced in a study of blood T cell repertoires in COVID-19. Some clones are missing from TCRdb's copy, which holds only in-frame ones; the method was immunoSEQ multiplex PCR. The repertoire holds 95,000 to 150,000 clones, with approximately 83% as singletons. Sequencing input: peripheral blood. These TCRs come from a man aged 55 to 70 with acute or convalescent COVID-19.

The gene calls are TRBV9 and TRBJ1-1; D not resolved. Germline loops: CDR1 SGDLS, CDR2 YYNGEE. The V gene lost 3 bases and the J gene lost 1 base, with 19 bases spanning the gap. This CDR3 contains 17 residues. The CDR3 nucleotides are TGTGCCAGCAGCGGAGAGGCTTCCTCCGAGAAGAACACTGAAGCTTTCTTT. It codes for CASSGEASSEKNTEAFF.

This sequence joins TRBV7-2 and TRBJ2-2; 7 positions match TRBD2. Germline V gene sequence: CDR1 SGHTA, CDR2 FQGNSA. This CDR3 is 15 amino acids long. The V gene end was trimmed by 3 bases and the J gene end by 6 bases; junction bases not matched to a gene: 7. CDR3 nucleotides: TGTGCCAGCAGCTTTGGACTAGTAAGGGCCGGGGAGCTGTTTTTT. This sequence encodes CASSFGLVRAGELFF. Full variable domain (missing parts from reference TRBV7-2 and TRBJ2-2): GAGVSQSPSNKVTEKGKDVELRCDPISGHTALYWYRQSLGQGLEFLIYFQGNSAPDKSGLPSDRFSAERTGGSVSTLTIQRTQQEDSAVYLCASSFGLVRAGELFFGEGSRLTVL.

This clone was counted only a few times. This sequence joins TRBV7-2 and TRBJ2-7, with 7 bases lining up with TRBD2. CDR1 SGHTA and CDR2 FQGNSA come from the germline V gene. This CDR3 is built from 15 residues. V dropped 5 bases and J dropped 0; count of bases not matched to a gene: 7. The CDR3 is CASSRLAASSYEQYF. CDR3 DNA sequence: TGTGCCAGCAGCCGCCTAGCGGCCAGCTCCTACGAGCAGTACTTC.

The rearrangement uses TRBV28 and TRBJ1-5, with TRBD1 matching over 7 bases. Germline V CDR1 and CDR2: MDHEN, SYDVKM. Unmatched junction bases numbered 11, after V lost 10 bases and J lost 5 bases. There are 14 residues in the CDR3. The CDR3 loop reads CATVNRGVYQPQHF. The CDR3 bases are TGTGCCACCGTAAACAGGGGAGTCTATCAGCCCCAGCATTTT.

In its sample, this clone was seen once. This sequence joins TRBV7-3 and TRBJ2-7; 8 nucleotides line up with TRBD2. V was clipped by 2 bases and J by 6 bases; unmatched bases: 12. There are 16 residues in the CDR3. The germline V gene has CDR1 SGHTA and CDR2 FQGTGA. In DNA, the CDR3 is TGTGCCAGCAGCTTAGAGTCAGGAGCGGGAGCTGCCGAGCAGTACTTC. Its protein product is CASSLESGAGAAEQYF.